Shown below are 22 T cell receptor beta chains from a single sample sequenced in a study of T cells in localized non-small cell lung cancer. Sequencing used immunoSEQ multiplex PCR; TCRdb keeps in-frame clones, though not all of them. Of tens of thousands of clones in the sample, almost 90% were seen once. Material: peripheral blood, obtained before any cancer treatment. These receptors were collected from a man between 40 and 70 years old with stage I lung adenocarcinoma.

The genes are TRBV7-9 and TRBJ1-4; D not resolved. This CDR3 has 14 residues. Trimming removed 5 bases from V and 2 bases from J, with 9 bases in between. The V gene's germline CDR1 is SEHNR and CDR2 FQNEAQ (reference sequence). Written as DNA, the CDR3 is TGTGCCAGCAGCCGTAGCATGACTAATGAAAAACTGTTTTTT. Translating gives CASSRSMTNEKLFF.

V is TRBV7-2 and J is TRBJ1-1; TRBD1 is a possible D gene (5 bases). The CDR3 is made up of 11 amino acids. The V and J ends lost 5 bases and 11 bases respectively, with 12 bases between them. CDR1 is SGHTA, CDR2 FQGNSA, per germline. CDR3 nucleotides: TGTGCCAGCAGCCCCCGGGGGAGGGCTTTCTTT. This translates into CASSPRGRAFF.

The V gene is TRBV9, the J gene TRBJ2-1; 8 nucleotides agree with TRBD2. The CDR3 has 16 residues. The germline V gene has CDR1 SGDLS and CDR2 YYNGEE. Trimming at V came to 2 bases and at J to 2 bases, leaving 6 bases not matched to a gene. CDR3 in amino acids: CASSVGAGGTYNEQFF. CDR3 nucleotide sequence: TGTGCCAGCAGCGTCGGGGCGGGGGGAACCTACAATGAGCAGTTCTTC.

This chain uses TRBV5-1 with TRBJ1-5; D perhaps matches TRBD1 (5 bases). Germline V lookup: CDR1 SGHRS, CDR2 YFSETQ. The germline V and J ends were trimmed by 7 bases and 3 bases, with 14 bases remaining between them. This CDR3 has 14 amino acids. This chain's CDR3 is CASSPGGINQPQHF. CDR3 nucleotides: TGCGCCAGCTCCCCTGGGGGGATCAATCAGCCCCAGCATTTT. The full variable domain, completed using reference TRBV5-1 and TRBJ1-5, is KAGVTQTPRYLIKTRGQQVTLSCSPISGHRSVSWYQQTPGQGLQFLFEYFSETQRNKGNFPGRFSGRQFSNSRSEMNVSTLELGDSALYLCASSPGGINQPQHFGDGTRLSIL.

The gene calls are TRBV6-1 and TRBJ2-1; TRBD2 aligns across 8 bases. Trimming removed 9 bases from V and 6 bases from J; junction bases left unmatched: 10. The CDR3 covers 14 residues. Germline V gene sequence: CDR1 MNHNS, CDR2 SASEGT. CDR3 amino acids: CASSTGTRVNEQFF. For the CDR3, the DNA is TGTGCCAGTAGTACCGGGACTAGGGTCAATGAGCAGTTCTTC.

This clone was seen only once. The chain links TRBV6-1 to TRBJ1-5; 7 bases fit TRBD1. Trimming took 4 bases from V and 4 from J; bases not matched to a gene: 4. Germline lookup yields CDR1 MNHNS and CDR2 SASEGT. There are 14 residues in the CDR3. CDR3 DNA: TGTGCCAGCAGTGCCTCAGGGGGGAATCAGCCCCAGCATTTT. Residues: CASSASGGNQPQHF.

V gene TRBV5-4 combines with J gene TRBJ2-7; possible D gene TRBD1, 6 bases. Germline V gene lookup returns CDR1 SGHNT and CDR2 YYREEE (reference sequence). CDR3 length: 13 amino acids. Trimming shortened V by 6 bases and J by 2 bases, and 12 bases separated the two germline ends. The CDR3 loop reads CASNPTGTYEQYF. DNA of the CDR3: TGTGCCAGCAACCCGACAGGTACCTACGAGCAGTACTTC.

The gene calls are TRBV5-6 and TRBJ1-6; the D is unclear. The CDR3 length is 15 residues. Germline assignment: CDR1 SGHDT and CDR2 YYEEEE. V was clipped by 1 base and J by 10 bases, with 15 bases between them. The CDR3 loop is CASSLMTVFQSPLHF. CDR3 DNA: TGTGCCAGCAGCTTGATGACTGTTTTCCAGTCACCCCTCCACTTT. Full variable domain (outside the CDR3, taken from reference TRBV5-6 and TRBJ1-6): DAGVTQSPTHLIKTRGQQVTLRCSPKSGHDTVSWYQQALGQGPQFIFQYYEEEERQRGNFPDRFSGHQFPNYSSELNVNALLLGDSALYLCASSLMTVFQSPLHFGNGTRLTVT.

V usage is TRBV14 and J usage is TRBJ1-1; possibly TRBD1 for D (5 bases). Germline V gives CDR1 SGHDN, CDR2 FVKESK. Trimming stripped 5 bases from V and 6 bases from J, with 13 bases between. The CDR3 is 13 amino acids. The CDR3 nucleotides read TGTGCCAGCAGCGGACAACCGGGCTCTGAAGCTTTCTTT. Translated: CASSGQPGSEAFF.

This rearrangement joins TRBV19 to TRBJ2-7; tentative D call: TRBD1 (6 bases). The germline gives CDR1 LNHDA, CDR2 SQIVND (reference sequence). V was clipped by 2 bases and J by 7 bases, with 12 bases between them. The CDR3 extends over 13 amino acids. CDR3 DNA sequence: TGTGCCAGTAGTATATTAACAGGGCAAGAGCAGTACTTC. Its translation is CASSILTGQEQYF. The full variable domain, rest sourced from reference TRBV19 and TRBJ2-7, is DGGITQSPKYLFRKEGQNVTLSCEQNLNHDAMYWYRQDPGQGLRLIYYSQIVNDFQKGDIAEGYSVSREKKESFPLTVTSAQKNPTAFYLCASSILTGQEQYFGPGTRLTVT.

The chain employs TRBV19 and TRBJ2-4; 11 bases agree with TRBD1. V shed 6 bases and J 8 bases; nucleotides not matched to a gene: 6. The CDR3 consists of 14 residues. Looked up from germline, CDR1 is LNHDA and CDR2 is SQIVND (reference sequence). The CDR3 bases are TGTGCCAGTAGCCGGGACAGGGGGGGAGACATTCAGTACTTC. Protein: CASSRDRGGDIQYF.

In the case of this clone: This CDR3 is also generated by other DNA sequences in the sample. The rearrangement joins TRBV11-3 to TRBJ1-3, with D maybe TRBD1 (5 bases). V was pared by 5 bases and J by 0 bases, with 5 bases between. Germline V gene lookup returns CDR1 SGHNT and CDR2 YENEEA. The CDR3 extends over 13 amino acids. The CDR3 DNA is TGTGCCAGCAGCGGGGGCTCTGGAAACACCATATATTTT. Its protein is CASSGGSGNTIYF.

V is TRBV18 and J is TRBJ1-1, with D possibly TRBD1 on 6 matching bases. Deletions cut 4 bases from V and 1 base from J, with 16 bases between. CDR3 length: 16 amino acids. CDR1 KGHSH and CDR2 LQKENI come from the germline V gene. The CDR3 is CASSLNRDSENTEAFF. The CDR3, as DNA: TGTGCCAGCTCACTAAACAGGGATTCGGAGAACACTGAAGCTTTCTTT.

The chain employs TRBV10-3 and TRBJ1-1; no reliable D call. Trimming removed 6 bases at V and 3 bases at J, with 11 bases between. Germline lookup yields CDR1 ENHRY and CDR2 SYGVKD. CDR3 length: 13 amino acids. CDR3 nucleotides: TGTGCCATCAGAGCCGGGCAATACACTGAAGCTTTCTTT. Its protein is CAIRAGQYTEAFF.

A word on this clone: The same CDR3 also results from other DNA sequences found in this sample. The J gene is TRBJ2-1, the V gene TRBV6-4; perhaps TRBD1 as D (5 bases). Trimming shortened V by 0 bases and J by 5 bases, and 5 bases separated the two germline ends. The germline V gene encodes CDR1 MRHNA and CDR2 SNTAGT. The CDR3 totals 13 residues. The CDR3 protein is CASSDSDNNEQFF. Here the CDR3 DNA reads TGTGCCAGCAGTGACTCGGACAACAATGAGCAGTTCTTC.

The rearrangement links TRBV5-1 to TRBJ1-4, with D perhaps matching TRBD1 (5 bases). This CDR3 region has 15 residues. The germline V gene encodes CDR1 SGHRS and CDR2 YFSETQ. Between the trimmed V and J ends, which lost 3 bases and 3 bases, there was a span of 12 bases. CDR3 protein: CASSSREGPNEKLFF. The CDR3, as DNA: TGCGCCAGCAGCTCGCGGGAGGGGCCTAATGAAAAACTGTTTTTT. Filled out from reference TRBV5-1 and TRBJ1-4, the complete variable domain reads KAGVTQTPRYLIKTRGQQVTLSCSPISGHRSVSWYQQTPGQGLQFLFEYFSETQRNKGNFPGRFSGRQFSNSRSEMNVSTLELGDSALYLCASSSREGPNEKLFFGSGTQLSVL.

The chain has TRBV5-1 and TRBJ2-4; maybe TRBD1 (6 bases). The V end lost 4 bases, the J end lost 8 bases, and 13 bases lay between the germline ends. CDR1 is SGHRS and CDR2 is YFSETQ in the germline V gene. The CDR3 has 13 amino acids. The CDR3 reads CASSPGQLYIQYF. The CDR3 nucleotides are TGCGCCAGCAGCCCGGGACAACTATACATTCAGTACTTC.

This clone was counted between two and nine times. The V gene is TRBV30, the J gene TRBJ2-2, with D possibly matching TRBD2 (5 bases). Germline CDR1 and CDR2: GTSNPN and SVGIG (reference sequence). The ends were cut back, 2 bases at V and 4 bases at J, with 14 bases in the middle. This CDR3 region has 15 residues. The CDR3 DNA is TGTGCCTGGAGTTGGGAGAATGAGGGCACCGGGGAGCTGTTTTTT. This gives the protein CAWSWENEGTGELFF.

The chain combines TRBV18 with TRBJ1-6, with D unresolved. V lost 3 bases and J lost 7, with 4 bases in between. CDR1 is KGHSH and CDR2 is LQKENI in the germline V gene. The CDR3 runs to 12 residues. CDR3 nucleotide sequence: TGTGCCAGCTCACCGTTCAATTCACCCCTCCACTTT. The encoded protein is CASSPFNSPLHF.

The rearrangement joins TRBV25-1 to TRBJ2-5; 11 nucleotides align to TRBD1. The CDR3 sequence is 14 residues long. Germline CDR1 reads MGHDK; CDR2 reads SYGVNS. The J segment lost 5 bases and the V segment lost 9 bases, leaving 8 bases of the junction unmatched. This CDR3 reads CASRGQGASETQYF. CDR3 sequence (DNA): TGTGCCAGTAGAGGACAGGGGGCGTCGGAGACCCAGTACTTC.

This rearrangement joins TRBV10-3 to TRBJ2-6; possibly TRBD1 for D (5 bases). In germline, CDR1 is ENHRY, CDR2 SYGVKD. The CDR3 length is 17 residues. V lost 0 bases, J lost 2 bases, and 11 bases lay in between. CDR3 DNA sequence: TGTGCCATCAGTGAGTCGTGGGGCATCCCTGGGGCCAACGTCCTGACTTTC. It specifies CAISESWGIPGANVLTF.

The chain is built from TRBV5-1 and TRBJ2-7; D is ambiguous. Trimming took off 0 bases at V and 2 bases at J, with 12 bases between the two ends. Germline V gives CDR1 SGHRS, CDR2 YFSETQ. The CDR3 consists of 15 residues. The CDR3 reads CASSLDGYIAYEQYF. CDR3 nucleotide sequence: TGCGCCAGCAGCTTGGATGGTTATATTGCCTACGAGCAGTACTTC.